This TCR beta chain was captured by sequencing in a study of cytomegalovirus exposure and HLA in healthy donors. Study information: HLA-typed donors were the source of around 85 million unique TCRs held in an early data release. Study-wide findings and caveats: In a later analysis, across HLA loci, associated TCR counts were highest for DRB1, lowest for HLA-C. The investigators catalogued 150 or so TCR beta chains as cytomegalovirus-associated. Researchers reported from a later analysis that most CMV-associated TCR beta chains appeared HLA-restricted.

The ends lost 5 bases at V and 5 bases at J; junction bases unmatched: 6. The germline V gene encodes CDR1 SGHRS and CDR2 YFSETQ. CDR3 length: 14 amino acids. On this clone itself: Its antigen remains unknown.

Amplification used 60 Vbeta primers and 13 Jbeta primers. Only in-frame clones appear in the TCRdb table, and some are missing; sequencing was by immunoSEQ multiplex PCR. This sample has around 150,000 clones, with roughly 73% found just once. This chain links TRBV5-1 with TRBJ2-5, with TRBD2 identical over 10 bases. The specimen was PBMCs. The clonotype was recovered from a male donor in good health and CMV-seronegative. CDR3 sequence reads: CASSSAAGGETQYF. The CDR3 DNA is TGCGCCAGCAGTTCGGCAGCGGGGGGGGAGACCCAGTACTTC. The entire variable domain, with the rest obtained from reference TRBV5-1 and TRBJ2-5, is as follows: KAGVTQTPRYLIKTRGQQVTLSCSPISGHRSVSWYQQTPGQGLQFLFEYFSETQRNKGNFPGRFSGRQFSNSRSEMNVSTLELGDSALYLCASSSAAGGETQYFGPGTRLLVL.